The clone carrying this T cell receptor (beta chain) has more than one count but fewer than ten. Its specificity is unknown. Trimming removed 6 bases from V and 3 bases from J, with 14 bases in between. This CDR3 is built from 14 residues. Germline loops: CDR1 MNHNS, CDR2 SASEGT. This record belongs to a study of regulatory T cells in long-lasting Graves disease. Study-level results: The persistent group shared 2,741 public clonotypes, more than the roughly 990 shared by new patients. With persistent disease, TRBV28, TRBJ1-2 and TRBJ2-5 were the favored segments.

Time point of the sample: persistent/refractory GD, antithyroid drugs over 5 years with positive TRAb. PBMC RNA served as the TCR library source. Building the TCR beta libraries relied on iRepertoire HTBI primers, and CDR3 regions underwent Arm-PCR. MiXCR, run by TCRdb on the multiplex PCR reads, gives a single entry per CDR3 protein. The sample includes around 400,000 distinct CDR3 sequences, around 20% seen only once; the top ten take roughly an eighth. The chain is built from TRBV6-1 and TRBJ2-5, with D unresolved. Sequencing used peripheral blood mononuclear cells (PBMCs), obtained when the disease was refractory, from a patient treated with antithyroid drugs. The clonotype comes from a female donor with Graves disease. Here the CDR3 reads CASSPGPAEETQYF. In DNA form, the CDR3 reads TGTGCCAGCAGCCCCGGGCCCGCGGAAGAGACCCAGTACTTC.